These 20 T cell receptor beta chains came from one sample sequenced in a study of OX40 agonist ivuxolimab in advanced cancers. Profiled with immunoSEQ multiplex PCR; TCRdb holds only in-frame clones, not every one. This sample carries about 80,000 clones, approximately 90% of them seen once, and the ten largest clones take around 0.75%. The starting material was CD4+ or CD8+ T cells sorted from blood, obtained in a trial of the OX40 agonist ivuxolimab. The receptors were sampled from an adult with an advanced solid tumor such as melanoma, head and neck, liver or kidney cancer.

The chain is built from TRBV15 and TRBJ2-7; D might be TRBD1 or TRBD2, each matching 5 bases. The V gene lost 3 bases and the J gene lost 6 bases, with 12 bases spanning the gap. CDR3 length: 13 residues. CDR1 and CDR2 from the germline V gene are LNHNV and YYDKDF (reference sequence). The CDR3: CATSRGRYSEQYF. The CDR3 bases are TGTGCCACCAGCAGGGGACGCTACAGCGAGCAGTACTTC.

V is TRBV14 and J is TRBJ1-1; D is unclear. The CDR3 loop spans 14 amino acids. Trimming left V 4 bases short and J 4 bases short, with 13 bases between. The germline V gene has CDR1 SGHDN and CDR2 FVKESK. The CDR3, as DNA: TGTGCCAGCAGCCGGGAGGGTTCTTTCACTGAAGCTTTCTTT. This sequence encodes CASSREGSFTEAFF.

The rearrangement uses TRBV2 and TRBJ2-2; possibly TRBD1 or TRBD2 for D (6 bases each). The CDR3 has 13 amino acids. Germline V gives CDR1 SNHLY, CDR2 FYNNEI. Trimming took 5 bases from V and 4 from J, leaving 8 bases between them. In nucleotides, the CDR3 is TGTGCCAGCAGTCGGGGGCCCACCGGGGAGCTGTTTTTT. It encodes CASSRGPTGELFF.

The rearrangement uses TRBV28 and TRBJ1-1; weak D call: TRBD1 (6 bases). The CDR3 runs 15 residues. Germline loops: CDR1 MDHEN, CDR2 SYDVKM. V lost 3 bases and J 1 base, leaving 12 bases between the germline ends. The CDR3 DNA is TGTGCCAGCAGTTTGCCTGGACAGCGGAACACTGAAGCTTTCTTT. It is translated as CASSLPGQRNTEAFF.

CDR3 in DNA: TGTGCCAGCAGCAAGGGGGCCGGGACTACAAACACAGATACGCAGTATTTT. Encoded protein: CASSKGAGTTNTDTQYF. The chain couples TRBV5-8 to TRBJ2-3, with D perhaps assigned TRBD1 or TRBD2 (7 bases each). CDR1 SGHTS and CDR2 YDEGEE come from the germline V gene. CDR3 length: 17 amino acids. The V and J ends lost 4 bases and 2 bases respectively, with 20 bases between them.

J is TRBJ2-5 and V is TRBV7-8; possible D gene TRBD1, 5 bases. There are 13 residues in the CDR3. The V end was cut by 5 bases, the J end by 4 bases, with 11 bases between. Germline CDR1 reads SGHVS; CDR2 reads FQNEAQ. CDR3 sequence reads: CASSRDSPETQYF. The CDR3 DNA reads TGTGCCAGCAGCCGCGACAGCCCAGAGACCCAGTACTTC.

The chain carries TRBV20-1 and TRBJ2-5; D call uncertain. Trimming pared 0 bases from V and 6 bases from J, leaving 5 bases between. Germline CDR1 reads DFQATT; CDR2 reads SNEGSKA (reference sequence). The CDR3 is 11 amino acids. This chain's CDR3 is CSARDIKTQYF. The CDR3 DNA is TGCAGTGCTAGAGATATAAAGACCCAGTACTTC.

V and J are TRBV7-3 and TRBJ2-3; no definite D call. Germline V CDR1 and CDR2: SGHTA, FQGTGA. The V end lost 0 bases, the J end lost 2 bases, and 6 bases lay between the germline ends. The CDR3 has 14 residues. The CDR3 sequence is CASSLTAITDTQYF. In DNA, the CDR3 is TGTGCCAGCAGCTTAACTGCCATCACAGATACGCAGTATTTT. Full variable domain (outside the CDR3, taken from reference TRBV7-3 and TRBJ2-3): GAGVSQTPSNKVTEKGKYVELRCDPISGHTALYWYRQSLGQGPEFLIYFQGTGAADDSGLPNDRFFAVRPEGSVSTLKIQRTERGDSAVYLCASSLTAITDTQYFGPGTRLTVL.

This rearrangement joins TRBV19 to TRBJ2-1; 11 bases match TRBD2. With 6 bases clipped from V and 8 bases from J, the junction kept 9 bases outside the gene matches. CDR3 length equals 15 residues. Germline V gene sequence: CDR1 LNHDA, CDR2 SQIVND (reference sequence). The CDR3 coding sequence is TGTGCCAGTAGGACTAGCGGGACCATAACGGATGAGCAGTTCTTC. It specifies CASRTSGTITDEQFF. The variable domain in full, completed from reference TRBV19 and TRBJ2-1, reads DGGITQSPKYLFRKEGQNVTLSCEQNLNHDAMYWYRQDPGQGLRLIYYSQIVNDFQKGDIAEGYSVSREKKESFPLTVTSAQKNPTAFYLCASRTSGTITDEQFFGPGTRLTVL.

The gene calls are TRBV11-2 and TRBJ2-3; D not certain. Germline V gives CDR1 SGHAT, CDR2 FQNNGV. V shed 0 bases and J shed 2 bases, with 12 bases lying between them. CDR3 length equals 16 residues. The CDR3: CASSLDPPPITDTQYF. DNA of the CDR3: TGTGCCAGCAGCTTAGATCCCCCACCAATCACAGATACGCAGTATTTT.

The rearrangement uses TRBV5-1 and TRBJ2-1; possible D gene TRBD1, 6 bases. With 4 bases removed from V and 0 bases from J, the gap between germline ends came to 17 bases. This CDR3 region has 17 residues. From germline, CDR1 is SGHRS and CDR2 YFSETQ. The CDR3 region has the DNA TGCGCCAGCAGCCCCAGGACAGCCCAGAGCTCCTACAATGAGCAGTTCTTC. Its protein is CASSPRTAQSSYNEQFF.

This chain links TRBV7-8 with TRBJ2-1; 7 nucleotides agree with TRBD2. V shed 1 base and J 4 bases; nucleotides not matched to a gene: 13. The CDR3 has 18 residues. Germline CDR1 reads SGHVS; CDR2 reads FQNEAQ. The chain's CDR3 is CASSLGGPWERGYNEQFF. The CDR3 DNA is TGTGCCAGCAGCTTAGGAGGACCATGGGAGCGGGGATACAATGAGCAGTTCTTC.

This chain links TRBV2 with TRBJ2-3; no reliable D call. Germline loops: CDR1 SNHLY, CDR2 FYNNEI. This CDR3 spans 14 amino acids. V was cut by 1 base and J by 2 bases, with 7 bases left in between. The CDR3 reads CASSEVLDTDTQYF. CDR3 nucleotide sequence: TGTGCCAGCAGTGAAGTTCTCGACACAGATACGCAGTATTTT.

This clone was counted once. The chain carries TRBV19 and TRBJ2-7, with 8 bases lining up with TRBD2. CDR1 is LNHDA and CDR2 is SQIVND in the germline V gene (reference sequence). V trimming: 10 bases; J trimming: 3 bases; junction bases outside the gene matches: 11. The CDR3 loop spans 14 amino acids. The CDR3 region is CATRPGTRGYEQYF. The CDR3 DNA follows: TGTGCCACCCGACCCGGGACTAGGGGCTACGAGCAGTACTTC.

V gene TRBV5-1 combines with J gene TRBJ2-3, with 13 positions matching TRBD2. The germline V gene encodes CDR1 SGHRS and CDR2 YFSETQ. J lost 4 bases, V lost 4 bases, and 9 bases had no gene match. CDR3 length: 17 amino acids. The CDR3 here is CASSTGLAGVGADTQYF. The CDR3 DNA sequence: TGCGCCAGCAGCACCGGACTAGCGGGAGTAGGCGCAGATACGCAGTATTTT.

The chain recombines TRBV28 with TRBJ1-3; 7 bases agree with TRBD1. Per the germline V gene, CDR1 is MDHEN and CDR2 is SYDVKM. V shed 3 bases and J 0 bases; nucleotides not matched to a gene: 8. The CDR3 has 17 residues. The CDR3 protein is CASSLQADRNSGNTIYF. The CDR3 DNA reads TGTGCCAGCAGTTTGCAAGCGGACAGGAACTCTGGAAACACCATATATTTT.

The chain employs TRBV2 and TRBJ2-4; D unclear. Trimming stripped 4 bases from V and 13 bases from J, with 11 bases between. This CDR3 spans 11 amino acids. CDR1 is SNHLY, CDR2 FYNNEI, per germline. CDR3 bases: TGTGCCAGCAGTGGTGACTCCCCCCAGTACTTC. Protein product: CASSGDSPQYF.

This chain links TRBV18 with TRBJ1-1, with unresolved D. Trimming stripped 5 bases from V and 10 bases from J, with 20 bases between. This CDR3 comprises 14 residues. Germline-derived CDR1 and CDR2 are KGHSH and LQKENI. Here the CDR3 DNA reads TGTGCCAGCTCATCGTCCGCCGGGAGGGTCGGAGCTTTCTTT. Its translation is CASSSSAGRVGAFF.

This chain joins TRBV18 and TRBJ2-1, with D hard to call. CDR3 length: 15 amino acids. Looked up from germline, CDR1 is KGHSH and CDR2 is LQKENI. The germline V and J ends were trimmed by 6 bases and 0 bases, with 12 bases remaining between them. DNA for the CDR3: TGTGCCAGCTCCCTCATGGAAAGCTCCTACAATGAGCAGTTCTTC. This codes for CASSLMESSYNEQFF.

The sample holds one count of this clone. The chain uses TRBV28 and TRBJ2-5; the match to TRBD1 covers 9 bases. The J call could be wrong; TRBJ2-7 is a better fit for the DNA end. The CDR3 contains 12 residues. Germline CDR1 MDHEN, CDR2 SYDVKM. CDR3 in DNA: TGTGCCAGCAGTAGGACAGGGGACGAGCAGTACTTC. This translates into CASSRTGDEQYF.